These 5 T cell receptor beta chains came from one sample sequenced in a study of OX40 agonist ivuxolimab in advanced cancers. Method: immunoSEQ multiplex PCR; TCRdb's copy keeps in-frame clones and lacks some. The sample consists of over 45,000 clones, 84% of them appearing once. Sequencing was performed on CD4+ or CD8+ T cells sorted from blood, taken in a trial of the OX40 agonist ivuxolimab. These receptors were taken from an adult with an advanced solid tumor such as melanoma, head and neck, liver or kidney cancer.

The chain is built from TRBV2 and TRBJ2-7; 8 bases match TRBD1. V gave up 10 bases and J gave up 0 bases; unmatched junction bases: 8. This CDR3 contains 14 residues. From germline, CDR1 is SNHLY and CDR2 FYNNEI. CDR3 nucleotide sequence: TGTGCCACCACGCCGGGACAGGTCTCCTACGAGCAGTACTTC. This codes for CATTPGQVSYEQYF.

The V and J genes are TRBV29-1 and TRBJ2-6; the D is unclear. The CDR3 covers 15 residues. Germline V gene data show CDR1 as SQVTM and CDR2 as ANQGSEA. Deletions cut 6 bases from V and 0 bases from J, with 12 bases between. CDR3 in DNA: TGCAGCGTAGCCCCCGGTTCCTCTGGGGCCAACGTCCTGACTTTC. Its translation: CSVAPGSSGANVLTF.

The J gene is TRBJ1-1, the V gene TRBV27; D possibly corresponds to TRBD1 (6 bases). Trimming removed 5 bases at V and 4 bases at J, with 20 bases between. This CDR3 region has 16 residues. Germline V gene sequence: CDR1 MNHEY, CDR2 SMNVEV (reference sequence). The CDR3 coding sequence is TGTGCCAGCAGTAACAACGACAGGCGCCAGGGCACTGAAGCTTTCTTT. Translating it yields CASSNNDRRQGTEAFF.

CDR3 DNA sequence: TGTGCCATCAGCGAGCGGGTAAGCTCCTACAATGAGCAGTTCTTC. As protein: CAISERVSSYNEQFF. The rearrangement joins TRBV10-3 to TRBJ2-1, with D possibly TRBD2 on 6 matching bases. The V end was cut by 6 bases, the J end by 0 bases, with 12 bases between. Germline CDR1 and CDR2: ENHRY and SYGVKD. The CDR3 spans 15 residues.

The CDR3 spells CASSLALRANTEAFF. Here the CDR3 DNA reads TGCGCCAGCAGCTTGGCCCTTAGAGCCAACACTGAAGCTTTCTTT. The chain uses TRBV5-1 and TRBJ1-1; no definite D call. The CDR3 extends over 15 amino acids. Germline loops: CDR1 SGHRS, CDR2 YFSETQ. V was cut by 0 bases and J by 2 bases, with 11 bases left in between.